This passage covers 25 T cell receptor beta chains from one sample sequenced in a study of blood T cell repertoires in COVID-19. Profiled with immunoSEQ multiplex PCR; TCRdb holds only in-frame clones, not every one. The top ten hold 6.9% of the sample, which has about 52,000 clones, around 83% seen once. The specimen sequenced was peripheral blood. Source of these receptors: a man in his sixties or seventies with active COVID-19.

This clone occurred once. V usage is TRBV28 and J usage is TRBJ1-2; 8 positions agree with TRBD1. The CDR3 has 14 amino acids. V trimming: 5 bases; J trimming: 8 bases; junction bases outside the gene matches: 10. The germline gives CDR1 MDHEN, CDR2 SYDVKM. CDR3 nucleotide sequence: TGTGCCAGCAGTCAGACAGGGGCGGCGGGGGGCTACACCTTC. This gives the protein CASSQTGAAGGYTF.

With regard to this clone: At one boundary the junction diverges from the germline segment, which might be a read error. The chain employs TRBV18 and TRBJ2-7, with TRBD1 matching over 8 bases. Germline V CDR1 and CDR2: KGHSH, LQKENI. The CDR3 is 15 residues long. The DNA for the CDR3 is TGTGCCAGCTCATCGGACAGGGTTCCCTCCAACGAGCAGTACTTC. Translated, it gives CASSSDRVPSNEQYF.

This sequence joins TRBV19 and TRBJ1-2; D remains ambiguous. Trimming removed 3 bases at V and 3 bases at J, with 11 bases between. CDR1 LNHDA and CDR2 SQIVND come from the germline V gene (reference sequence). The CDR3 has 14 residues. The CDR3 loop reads CASSISTEDYGYTF. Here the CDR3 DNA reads TGTGCCAGTAGTATCTCGACCGAGGACTATGGCTACACCTTC.

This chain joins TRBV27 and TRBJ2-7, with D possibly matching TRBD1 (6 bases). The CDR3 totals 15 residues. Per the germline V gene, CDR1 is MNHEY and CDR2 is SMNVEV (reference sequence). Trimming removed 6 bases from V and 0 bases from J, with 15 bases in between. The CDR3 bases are TGTGCCAGCAGACCTACCGGACAGCGCTCCTACGAGCAGTACTTC. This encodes CASRPTGQRSYEQYF.

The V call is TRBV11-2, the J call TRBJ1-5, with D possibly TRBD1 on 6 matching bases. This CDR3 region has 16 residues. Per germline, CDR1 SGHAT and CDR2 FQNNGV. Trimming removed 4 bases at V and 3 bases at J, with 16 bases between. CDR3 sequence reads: CASSYGSGDYNQPQHF. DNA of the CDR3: TGTGCCAGCAGCTATGGGTCAGGGGATTACAATCAGCCCCAGCATTTT.

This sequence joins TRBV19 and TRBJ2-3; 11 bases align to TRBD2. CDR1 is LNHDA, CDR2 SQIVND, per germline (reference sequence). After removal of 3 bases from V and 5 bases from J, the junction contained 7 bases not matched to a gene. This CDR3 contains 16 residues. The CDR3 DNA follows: TGTGCCAGTAGTATTGTAGCGGGGGGGCCCGGAGATACGCAGTATTTT. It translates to CASSIVAGGPGDTQYF.

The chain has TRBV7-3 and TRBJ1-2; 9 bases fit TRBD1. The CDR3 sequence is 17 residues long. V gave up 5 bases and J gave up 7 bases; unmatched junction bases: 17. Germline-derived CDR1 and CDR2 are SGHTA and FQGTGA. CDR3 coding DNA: TGTGCCAGCAGCGGCCACAGGGGGCGCCCGGTGTGGGCTGGCTACACCTTC. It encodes CASSGHRGRPVWAGYTF.

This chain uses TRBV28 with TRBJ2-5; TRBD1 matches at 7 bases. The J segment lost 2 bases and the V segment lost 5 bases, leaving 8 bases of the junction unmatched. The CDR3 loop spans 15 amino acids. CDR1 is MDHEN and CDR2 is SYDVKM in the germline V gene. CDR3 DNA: TGTGCCAGCAGTCCCTGGACAGGAGTACAAGAGACCCAGTACTTC. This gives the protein CASSPWTGVQETQYF.

The CDR3, as DNA: TGTGCCACCAGCAGACCTCCGACTAGCGGTAGTTACAATGAGCAGTTCTTC. This gives the protein CATSRPPTSGSYNEQFF. This chain uses TRBV15 with TRBJ2-1; TRBD2 aligns across 9 bases. Unmatched junction bases numbered 9, after V lost 2 bases and J lost 4 bases. Germline V CDR1 and CDR2: LNHNV, YYDKDF (reference sequence). The CDR3 contains 17 residues.

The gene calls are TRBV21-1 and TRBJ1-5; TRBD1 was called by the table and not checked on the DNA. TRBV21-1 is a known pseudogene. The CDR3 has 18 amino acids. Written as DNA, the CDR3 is TGTGCCAGCAGCAAGGGACAGGACAAGACCTATAGCAATCAGCCCCAGCATTTT. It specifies CASSKGQDKTYSNQPQHF.

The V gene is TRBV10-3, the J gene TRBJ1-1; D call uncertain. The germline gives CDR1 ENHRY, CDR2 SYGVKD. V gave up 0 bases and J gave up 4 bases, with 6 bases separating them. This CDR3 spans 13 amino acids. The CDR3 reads CAISESGGTEAFF. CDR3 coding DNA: TGTGCCATCAGTGAGTCTGGCGGCACTGAAGCTTTCTTT.

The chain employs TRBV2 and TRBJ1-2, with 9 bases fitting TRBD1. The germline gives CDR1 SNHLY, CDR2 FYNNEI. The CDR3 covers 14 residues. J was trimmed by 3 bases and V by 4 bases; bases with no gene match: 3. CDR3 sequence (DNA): TGTGCCAGCAGTGGAGACAGGGGGGACTATGGCTACACCTTC. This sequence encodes CASSGDRGDYGYTF.

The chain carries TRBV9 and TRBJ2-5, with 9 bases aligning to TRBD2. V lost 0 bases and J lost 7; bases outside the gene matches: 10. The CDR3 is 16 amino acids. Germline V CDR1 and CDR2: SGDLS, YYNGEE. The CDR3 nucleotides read TGTGCCAGCAGCGTAGGCCCGCCGACTAGCGGAGGGACCCAGTACTTC. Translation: CASSVGPPTSGGTQYF.

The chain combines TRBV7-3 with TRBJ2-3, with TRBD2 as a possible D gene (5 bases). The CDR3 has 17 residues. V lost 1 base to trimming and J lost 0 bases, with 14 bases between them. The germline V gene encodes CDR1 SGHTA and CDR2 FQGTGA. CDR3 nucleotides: TGTGCCAGCAGCTTAAGTTTTAGCGTACCTAGCACAGATACGCAGTATTTT. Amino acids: CASSLSFSVPSTDTQYF.

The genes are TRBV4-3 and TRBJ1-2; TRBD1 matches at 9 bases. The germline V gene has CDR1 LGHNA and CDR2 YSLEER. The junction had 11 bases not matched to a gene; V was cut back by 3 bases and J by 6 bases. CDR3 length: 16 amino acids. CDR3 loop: CASSQAARTGVDGYTF. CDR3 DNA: TGCGCCAGCAGCCAGGCCGCTCGGACAGGGGTTGATGGCTACACCTTC.

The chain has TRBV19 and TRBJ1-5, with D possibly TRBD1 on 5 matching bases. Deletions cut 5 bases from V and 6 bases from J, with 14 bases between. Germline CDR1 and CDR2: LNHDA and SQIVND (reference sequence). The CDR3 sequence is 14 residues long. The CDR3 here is CASSQQDSGQPQHF. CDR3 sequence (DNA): TGTGCCAGTAGTCAACAGGATTCCGGTCAGCCCCAGCATTTT.

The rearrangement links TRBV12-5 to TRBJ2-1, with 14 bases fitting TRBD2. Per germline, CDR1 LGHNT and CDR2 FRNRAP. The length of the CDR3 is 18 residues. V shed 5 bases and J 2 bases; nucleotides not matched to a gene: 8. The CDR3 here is CASGRLAGGMLPYNEQFF. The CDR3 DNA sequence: TGTGCTAGTGGTCGACTAGCGGGGGGGATGCTACCCTACAATGAGCAGTTCTTC.

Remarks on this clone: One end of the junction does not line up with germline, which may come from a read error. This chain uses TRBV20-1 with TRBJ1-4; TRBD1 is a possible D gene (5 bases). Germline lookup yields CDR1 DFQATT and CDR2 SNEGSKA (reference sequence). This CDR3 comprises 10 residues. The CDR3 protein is CSASDGRQLF. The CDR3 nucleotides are TGCAGTGCTAGTGATGGGCGACAGCTTTTT.

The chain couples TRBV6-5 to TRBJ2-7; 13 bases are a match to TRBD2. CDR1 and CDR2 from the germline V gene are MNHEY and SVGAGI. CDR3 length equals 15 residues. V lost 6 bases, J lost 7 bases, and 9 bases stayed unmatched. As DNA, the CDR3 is TGTGCCAGCAGCACAACTAGCGGGGGGGCCTGGGAGCAGTACTTC. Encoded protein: CASSTTSGGAWEQYF.

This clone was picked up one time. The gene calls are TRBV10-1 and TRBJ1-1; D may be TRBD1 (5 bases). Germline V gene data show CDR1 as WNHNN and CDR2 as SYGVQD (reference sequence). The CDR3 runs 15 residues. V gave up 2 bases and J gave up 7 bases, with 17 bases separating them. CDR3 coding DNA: TGCGCCAGCAGTGAGCCCCCCGCGCAGGGTAGTGAAGCTTTCTTT. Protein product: CASSEPPAQGSEAFF.

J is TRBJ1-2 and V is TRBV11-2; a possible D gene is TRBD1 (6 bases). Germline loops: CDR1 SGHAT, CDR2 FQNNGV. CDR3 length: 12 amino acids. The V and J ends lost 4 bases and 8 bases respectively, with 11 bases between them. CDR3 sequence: CASSSGAFGYTF. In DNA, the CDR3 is TGTGCCAGCAGCTCAGGGGCGTTCGGCTACACCTTC.

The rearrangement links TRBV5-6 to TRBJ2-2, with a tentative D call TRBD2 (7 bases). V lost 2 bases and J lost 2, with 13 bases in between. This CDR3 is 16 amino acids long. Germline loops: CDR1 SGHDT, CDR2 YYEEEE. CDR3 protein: CASSFLSGGNTGELFF. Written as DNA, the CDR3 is TGTGCCAGCAGCTTCCTTTCGGGGGGCAACACCGGGGAGCTGTTTTTT. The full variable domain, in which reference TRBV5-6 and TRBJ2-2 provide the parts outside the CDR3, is DAGVTQSPTHLIKTRGQQVTLRCSPKSGHDTVSWYQQALGQGPQFIFQYYEEEERQRGNFPDRFSGHQFPNYSSELNVNALLLGDSALYLCASSFLSGGNTGELFFGEGSRLTVL.

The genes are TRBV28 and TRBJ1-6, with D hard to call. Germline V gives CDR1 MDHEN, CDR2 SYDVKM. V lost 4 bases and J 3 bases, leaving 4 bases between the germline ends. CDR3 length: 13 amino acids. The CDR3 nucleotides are TGTGCCAGCAGTTCGGGCTATAATTCACCCCTCCACTTT. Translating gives CASSSGYNSPLHF.

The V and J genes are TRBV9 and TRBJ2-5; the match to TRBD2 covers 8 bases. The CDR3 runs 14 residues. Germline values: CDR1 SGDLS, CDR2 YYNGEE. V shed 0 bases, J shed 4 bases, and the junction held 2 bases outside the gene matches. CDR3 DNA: TGTGCCAGCAGCGTAGCCGGACTAGCAGAGACCCAGTACTTC. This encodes CASSVAGLAETQYF.

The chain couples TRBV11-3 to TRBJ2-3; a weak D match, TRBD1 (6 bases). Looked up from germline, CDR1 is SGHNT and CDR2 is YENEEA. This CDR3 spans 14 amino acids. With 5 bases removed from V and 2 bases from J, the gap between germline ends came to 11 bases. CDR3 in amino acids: CASSRGGPTDTQYF. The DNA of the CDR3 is TGTGCCAGCAGCCGAGGGGGTCCCACAGATACGCAGTATTTT.